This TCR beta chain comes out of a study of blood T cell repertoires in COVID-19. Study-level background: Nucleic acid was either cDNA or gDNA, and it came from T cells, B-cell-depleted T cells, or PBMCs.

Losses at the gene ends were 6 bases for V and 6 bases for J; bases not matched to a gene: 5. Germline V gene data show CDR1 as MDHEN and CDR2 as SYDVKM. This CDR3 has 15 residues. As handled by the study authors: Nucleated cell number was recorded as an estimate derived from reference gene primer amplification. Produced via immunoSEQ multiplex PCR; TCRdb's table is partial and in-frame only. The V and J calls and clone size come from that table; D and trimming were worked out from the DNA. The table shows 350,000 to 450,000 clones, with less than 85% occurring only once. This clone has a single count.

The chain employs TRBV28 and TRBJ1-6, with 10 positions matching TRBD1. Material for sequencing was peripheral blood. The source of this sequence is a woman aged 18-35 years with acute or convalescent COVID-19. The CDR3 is CASRGGDRGNSPLHF. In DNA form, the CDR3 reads TGTGCCAGCAGAGGGGGGGACAGGGGTAATTCACCCCTCCACTTT.